These 21 T cell receptor beta chains were all obtained from the same sample, sequenced in a study of blood T cell repertoires in COVID-19. The method was immunoSEQ multiplex PCR; TCRdb's version includes in-frame clones alone and lacks a portion of them. The sample contains approximately 300,000 clones, nearly 90% of which appear only once. Sequencing used PBMCs or T cells enriched from blood (not recorded which). All receptors come from a woman in her twenties or thirties who had recovered from COVID-19.

The V and J genes are TRBV5-5 and TRBJ1-2; 7 bases fit TRBD1. The V and J ends lost 4 bases and 3 bases, in that order; junction bases with no gene match: 12. The CDR3 has 16 residues. Per germline, CDR1 SGHKS and CDR2 YYEKEE (reference sequence). This CDR3 reads CASSPQMTTGYYGYTF. The CDR3 DNA sequence: TGTGCCAGCAGCCCGCAAATGACGACAGGGTACTATGGCTACACCTTC.

The rearrangement joins TRBV5-5 to TRBJ1-4, with no clear D. V was cut by 6 bases and J by 0 bases, with 9 bases left in between. Germline V gives CDR1 SGHKS, CDR2 YYEKEE (reference sequence). There are 14 residues in the CDR3. The CDR3 region is CASTEVATNEKLFF. The CDR3 nucleotides are TGTGCCAGCACCGAGGTTGCAACTAATGAAAAACTGTTTTTT.

The chain employs TRBV19 and TRBJ2-6, with 8 bases matching TRBD1. Per germline, CDR1 LNHDA and CDR2 SQIVND (reference sequence). Trimming cost V 6 bases and J 2 bases; bases outside gene matches: 6. This CDR3 contains 16 residues. CDR3 nucleotide sequence: TGTGCCAGTAGGGACAGGGCGCTCCCTGGGGCCAACGTCCTGACTTTC. Its translation is CASRDRALPGANVLTF.

The chain carries TRBV28 and TRBJ1-5, with a weak D call TRBD1 (5 bases). CDR1 and CDR2 from the germline V gene are MDHEN and SYDVKM. This CDR3 region has 15 residues. Trimming took off 5 bases at V and 7 bases at J, with 18 bases between the two ends. The chain's CDR3 is CASSPRLQGYQPQHF. The CDR3 DNA sequence: TGTGCCAGCAGTCCACGTTTGCAGGGCTACCAGCCCCAGCATTTT.

The chain has TRBV18 and TRBJ1-1; D not certain. Looked up from germline, CDR1 is KGHSH and CDR2 is LQKENI. With 2 bases removed from V and 2 bases from J, the gap between germline ends came to 9 bases. This CDR3 is 14 amino acids long. The CDR3 loop reads CASSPSNRNTEAFF. The CDR3 DNA is TGTGCCAGCTCACCATCGAACAGAAACACTGAAGCTTTCTTT.

This clone showed up just a few times. The chain uses TRBV12-3 or TRBV12-4 and TRBJ2-5; 7 nucleotides match TRBD2. The V gene end was trimmed by 6 bases and the J gene end by 4 bases; junction bases not matched to a gene: 5. This CDR3 contains 13 residues. The CDR3 here is CASSTQRGETQYF. CDR3 DNA: TGTGCCAGCAGCACGCAGCGGGGAGAGACCCAGTACTTC.

The chain recombines TRBV15 with TRBJ2-3, with TRBD2 matching 12 bases. CDR1 and CDR2 (germline): LNHNV, YYDKDF (reference sequence). V lost 0 bases and J lost 5; bases outside the gene matches: 9. The CDR3 consists of 18 residues. The CDR3 sequence: CATSRELAGGGAQDTQYF. The CDR3 DNA follows: TGTGCCACCAGCAGAGAACTAGCGGGGGGTGGGGCACAAGATACGCAGTATTTT.

The chain has TRBV12-3 or TRBV12-4 and TRBJ2-2; possibly TRBD1 for D (6 bases). The germline V and J ends were trimmed by 4 bases and 3 bases, with 6 bases remaining between them. The CDR3 contains 13 residues. The CDR3 DNA sequence: TGTGCCAGCAGTTACAGGGACACCGGGGAGCTGTTTTTT. Its translation: CASSYRDTGELFF.

The V gene is TRBV30, the J gene TRBJ1-2, with D perhaps TRBD1 (5 bases). V lost 0 bases, J lost 3 bases, and 11 bases lay in between. The CDR3 length is 14 residues. CDR1 and CDR2 from the germline V gene are GTSNPN and SVGIG (reference sequence). The CDR3 spells CAWSVFTGDYGYTF. The CDR3, as DNA: TGTGCCTGGAGTGTATTTACGGGGGACTATGGCTACACCTTC.

This clone was observed a single time. The J gene is TRBJ1-2, the V gene TRBV7-3, with 7 bases aligning to TRBD1. CDR3 size: 16 residues. Germline CDR1 reads SGHTA; CDR2 reads FQGTGA. The junction had 9 bases not matched to a gene; V was cut back by 2 bases and J by 3 bases. CDR3 in amino acids: CASSLGRAGGDYGYTF. CDR3 nucleotide sequence: TGTGCCAGCAGCTTAGGTCGCGCAGGGGGTGACTATGGCTACACCTTC.

This chain connects TRBV18 to TRBJ2-1; the match to TRBD1 covers 8 bases. This CDR3 has 12 amino acids. From germline, CDR1 is KGHSH and CDR2 LQKENI. V trimming: 5 bases; J trimming: 10 bases; junction bases outside the gene matches: 4. In DNA, the CDR3 is TGTGCCAGCTCAACCGGACAGGGCGAGCAGTTCTTC. This codes for CASSTGQGEQFF.

This sequence joins TRBV5-6 and TRBJ1-1; perhaps TRBD1 as D (5 bases). This CDR3 is 14 amino acids long. Germline V gene sequence: CDR1 SGHDT, CDR2 YYEEEE. With 0 bases removed from V and 1 base from J, the gap between germline ends came to 7 bases. CDR3 amino acids: CASSLVGRNTEAFF. DNA for the CDR3: TGTGCCAGCAGCTTGGTGGGGCGGAACACTGAAGCTTTCTTT.

The chain links TRBV3-1 (or the pseudogene TRBV3-2) to TRBJ1-2, with a weak D call TRBD1 (5 bases). V lost 0 bases and J lost 4, with 12 bases in between. This CDR3 contains 15 residues. Germline V gives CDR1 LGHDT, CDR2 YNNKEL (reference sequence). CDR3 loop: CASSQDGHASYGYTF. CDR3 sequence (DNA): TGTGCCAGCAGCCAAGATGGACACGCCAGCTATGGCTACACCTTC.

The J gene is TRBJ1-1, the V gene TRBV5-1, with TRBD1 matching over 11 bases. This CDR3 region has 17 residues. Germline V gene sequence: CDR1 SGHRS, CDR2 YFSETQ. After removal of 4 bases from V and 5 bases from J, the junction contained 13 bases not matched to a gene. The CDR3 loop is CASSTGQGAPEFTEAFF. The CDR3 bases are TGCGCCAGCAGCACCGGACAGGGGGCCCCAGAATTTACTGAAGCTTTCTTT.

The chain has TRBV5-6 and TRBJ2-2, with 9 bases lining up with TRBD1. The CDR3 spans 16 residues. Germline CDR1 reads SGHDT; CDR2 reads YYEEEE. Trimming took 0 bases from V and 5 from J; bases not matched to a gene: 5. CDR3 amino acids: CASSLAAGTGTGELFF. The CDR3 bases are TGTGCCAGCAGCTTGGCCGCCGGGACAGGGACCGGGGAGCTGTTTTTT.

This clone has just one count. The rearrangement joins TRBV28 to TRBJ1-1; D is perhaps TRBD1 (5 bases). Trimming pared 3 bases from V and 3 bases from J, leaving 20 bases between. Germline CDR1 and CDR2: MDHEN and SYDVKM. The CDR3 runs to 17 residues. In DNA, the CDR3 is TGTGCCAGCAGTTTCGCAGGGATCCCCACCTCCTACACTGAAGCTTTCTTT. This codes for CASSFAGIPTSYTEAFF.

The J gene is TRBJ1-5, the V gene TRBV7-2, with a possible D match to TRBD1 (6 bases). Between the trimmed V and J ends, which lost 5 bases and 3 bases, there was a span of 14 bases. The CDR3 is 15 residues long. Germline loops: CDR1 SGHTA, CDR2 FQGNSA. DNA of the CDR3: TGTGCCAGCAGCGTCAGGGGATTTGACAATCAGCCCCAGCATTTT. This translates into CASSVRGFDNQPQHF.

The rearrangement links TRBV25-1 to TRBJ1-2; D is perhaps TRBD1 (5 bases). Germline CDR1 reads MGHDK; CDR2 reads SYGVNS. The CDR3 sequence is 11 residues long. Trimming shortened V by 4 bases and J by 5 bases, and 5 bases separated the two germline ends. CDR3 DNA sequence: TGTGCCAGCAGTGCAGGGTATGGCTACACCTTC. Translation gives CASSAGYGYTF.

The V and J genes are TRBV30 and TRBJ2-4; 11 bases fit TRBD2. Germline V gene data show CDR1 as GTSNPN and CDR2 as SVGIG (reference sequence). This CDR3 spans 17 amino acids. V gave up 2 bases and J gave up 0 bases; unmatched junction bases: 6. The CDR3, as DNA: TGTGCCTGGAGTCGGTTAGCGGGGGGGAAAGCCAAAAACATTCAGTACTTC. Protein product: CAWSRLAGGKAKNIQYF.

The chain couples TRBV7-8 to TRBJ2-7; no definite D call. The CDR3 spans 12 residues. CDR1 is SGHVS and CDR2 is FQNEAQ in the germline V gene. V was trimmed by 5 bases and J by 6 bases, leaving 11 bases between them. The CDR3 region has the DNA TGTGCCAGCAGCCTTACATCCCGCGAGCAGTACTTC. This encodes CASSLTSREQYF. Supplemented by reference TRBV7-8 and TRBJ2-7, the full variable domain reads GAGVSQSPRYKVAKRGQDVALRCDPISGHVSLFWYQQALGQGPEFLTYFQNEAQLDKSGLPSDRFFAERPEGSVSTLKIQRTQQEDSAVYLCASSLTSREQYFGPGTRLTVT.

The genes are TRBV4-2 and TRBJ1-6, with D perhaps matching TRBD1 (5 bases). CDR1 is LGHNA, CDR2 YNFKEQ, per germline. The V and J ends lost 1 base and 10 bases respectively, with 17 bases between them. The CDR3 spans 16 residues. CDR3 sequence (DNA): TGTGCCAGCAGCCAAGTTAGGGGCAGTGCGGACTCACCCCTCCACTTT. Translating it yields CASSQVRGSADSPLHF.